Below, 30 T cell receptor beta chains from the same sample are listed, as sequenced in a study of blood T cell repertoires in COVID-19. The data were produced by immunoSEQ multiplex PCR, yet TCRdb's version contains in-frame clones alone and is incomplete. The sample records about 120,000 clones, 80% to 85% being singletons. Sequencing was done on a sample of peripheral blood. These receptor sequences come from a woman between 65 and 79 years old with acute or convalescent COVID-19.

This clone appeared once. The chain joins TRBV5-6 to TRBJ2-3; TRBD1 aligns across 7 bases. From germline, CDR1 is SGHDT and CDR2 YYEEEE. The CDR3 sequence is 15 residues long. Unmatched junction bases numbered 5, after V lost 3 bases and J lost 1 base. The CDR3 protein is CASSSQGDGTDTQYF. The DNA of the CDR3 is TGTGCCAGCAGCTCCCAGGGGGATGGCACAGATACGCAGTATTTT.

V and J are TRBV2 and TRBJ2-1; D unresolved. CDR3 length: 13 amino acids. The V gene lost 4 bases and the J gene lost 6 bases, with 10 bases spanning the gap. Germline V CDR1 and CDR2: SNHLY, FYNNEI. CDR3 in DNA: TGTGCCAGCAGTGGATGGCCGCTCAATGAGCAGTTCTTC. Translation: CASSGWPLNEQFF.

The chain combines TRBV10-1 with TRBJ1-1; no definite D call. Deletions cut 1 base from V and 4 bases from J, with 10 bases between. CDR1 is WNHNN and CDR2 is SYGVQD in the germline V gene (reference sequence). This CDR3 is 14 amino acids long. CDR3 DNA: TGCGCCAGCAGTGAGTTCGGTAGGAGCACTGAAGCTTTCTTT. This codes for CASSEFGRSTEAFF.

This clone was seen once. The chain uses TRBV6-5 and TRBJ1-1; TRBD1 matches at 7 bases. Trimming at V came to 8 bases and at J to 3 bases, leaving 9 bases not matched to a gene. The V gene's germline CDR1 is MNHEY and CDR2 SVGAGI. This CDR3 contains 14 residues. CDR3 nucleotide sequence: TGTGCCAGCTCTGACAGGGTATGGGACACTGAAGCTTTCTTT. It encodes CASSDRVWDTEAFF.

The chain is built from TRBV14 and TRBJ1-4; possibly TRBD1 for D (6 bases). Germline V gives CDR1 SGHDN, CDR2 FVKESK. The CDR3 spans 17 residues. V lost 1 base and J 8 bases, leaving 20 bases between the germline ends. For the CDR3, the DNA is TGTGCCAGCAGCCAAGTTTCCGCAGGGGAACTTCACGAAAAACTGTTTTTT. Residues: CASSQVSAGELHEKLFF.

The chain has TRBV7-6 and TRBJ2-2; the match to TRBD2 covers 12 bases. The CDR3 is 16 amino acids. Germline V gene lookup returns CDR1 SGHVS and CDR2 FNYEAQ. Losses at the gene ends were 7 bases for V and 7 bases for J; bases not matched to a gene: 10. CDR3 in amino acids: CASMALAGGPNGELFF. The CDR3 coding sequence is TGTGCCAGCATGGCCCTAGCGGGAGGGCCAAACGGGGAGCTGTTTTTT.

This chain links TRBV7-2 with TRBJ2-2, with 11 bases matching TRBD2. CDR3 size: 19 residues. In germline, CDR1 is SGHTA, CDR2 FQGNSA. After removal of 4 bases from V and 1 base from J, the junction contained 11 bases not matched to a gene. The chain's CDR3 is CASSSRTRLAGLNTGELFF. In DNA, the CDR3 is TGTGCCAGCAGCTCCCGAACCCGACTAGCGGGATTGAACACCGGGGAGCTGTTTTTT.

The chain combines TRBV5-1 with TRBJ1-1; no reliable D call. Between the trimmed V and J ends, which lost 0 bases and 6 bases, there was a span of 9 bases. CDR3 length equals 13 residues. In germline, CDR1 is SGHRS, CDR2 YFSETQ. Written as DNA, the CDR3 is TGCGCCAGCAGCTTGGCGGGTCTTGCTGAAGCTTTCTTT. Its translation is CASSLAGLAEAFF.

V is TRBV7-9 and J is TRBJ2-7; D is uncertain. CDR3 length: 12 residues. CDR1 SEHNR and CDR2 FQNEAQ come from the germline V gene (reference sequence). The V gene lost 0 bases and the J gene lost 7 bases, with 7 bases spanning the gap. This CDR3 is CASSLAAGEQYF. In nucleotides, the CDR3 is TGTGCCAGCAGCTTAGCAGCCGGGGAGCAGTACTTC.

The rearrangement links TRBV18 to TRBJ1-1; D perhaps matches TRBD1 (5 bases). Trimming left V 6 bases short and J 3 bases short, with 11 bases between. This CDR3 comprises 13 residues. The germline V gene has CDR1 KGHSH and CDR2 LQKENI. The CDR3 bases are TGTGCCAGCTCCCCAGGGCTCGACACTGAAGCTTTCTTT. Protein sequence: CASSPGLDTEAFF.

The chain carries TRBV9 and TRBJ1-6; a possible D gene is TRBD1 (6 bases). Germline CDR1 is SGDLS and CDR2 is YYNGEE. V gave up 2 bases and J gave up 10 bases, with 19 bases separating them. The CDR3 has 16 residues. CDR3: CASSVSPTGNDSPLHF. CDR3 coding DNA: TGTGCCAGCAGCGTTAGCCCCACAGGGAACGACTCACCCCTCCACTTT.

The chain links TRBV6-5 to TRBJ2-3, with unresolved D. Germline lookup yields CDR1 MNHEY and CDR2 SVGAGI. This CDR3 has 15 amino acids. V lost 6 bases and J lost 6, with 19 bases in between. The CDR3 nucleotides read TGTGCCAGCAGACCCTCCAGCCCCGCACAGGATACGCAGTATTTT. Its protein product is CASRPSSPAQDTQYF.

The chain links TRBV19 to TRBJ1-4; no clear D. Trimming removed 1 base at V and 6 bases at J, with 12 bases between. Germline-derived CDR1 and CDR2 are LNHDA and SQIVND (reference sequence). The CDR3 extends over 15 amino acids. The CDR3 protein is CASSIAGGNDEKLFF. In DNA, the CDR3 is TGTGCCAGTAGTATAGCAGGAGGGAACGATGAAAAACTGTTTTTT.

This chain uses TRBV11-1 with TRBJ2-1; 9 bases are shared with TRBD1. This CDR3 is built from 15 residues. Per germline, CDR1 SGHAT and CDR2 FQDESV (reference sequence). After removal of 5 bases from V and 4 bases from J, the junction contained 6 bases not matched to a gene. The CDR3 bases are TGTGCCAGCAGCGCGGACAGGGGATTATACAATGAGCAGTTCTTC. This translates into CASSADRGLYNEQFF.

The chain links TRBV28 to TRBJ2-5, with TRBD2 identical over 7 bases. Germline V lookup: CDR1 MDHEN, CDR2 SYDVKM. V was clipped by 4 bases and J by 2 bases; unmatched bases: 4. There are 14 residues in the CDR3. CDR3 residues: CASSSPAGQETQYF. The CDR3 DNA is TGTGCCAGCAGTTCACCAGCGGGGCAAGAGACCCAGTACTTC. Together with reference TRBV28 and TRBJ2-5, the CDR3 gives the full variable domain: DVKVTQSSRYLVKRTGEKVFLECVQDMDHENMFWYRQDPGLGLRLIYFSYDVKMKEKGDIPEGYSVSREKKERFSLILESASTNQTSMYLCASSSPAGQETQYFGPGTRLLVL.

This chain uses TRBV6-5 with TRBJ2-3; D is perhaps TRBD1 (6 bases). This CDR3 is 13 amino acids long. Germline values: CDR1 MNHEY, CDR2 SVGAGI. V lost 7 bases and J 3 bases, leaving 11 bases between the germline ends. The CDR3 coding sequence is TGTGCCAGCACGACAGGTACAACAGATACGCAGTATTTT. The encoded protein is CASTTGTTDTQYF.

This chain uses TRBV5-4 with TRBJ1-4, with D possibly TRBD1 on 6 matching bases. The ends were cut back, 0 bases at V and 10 bases at J, with 13 bases in the middle. The germline gives CDR1 SGHNT, CDR2 YYREEE (reference sequence). This CDR3 comprises 14 residues. The CDR3 protein is CASSLEGGRGKLFF. The CDR3 bases are TGTGCCAGCAGCTTGGAGGGGGGGAGGGGAAAACTGTTTTTT.

CDR3 in amino acids: CASSLAHRAYEQYF. Here the CDR3 DNA reads TGTGCCAGCAGCTTAGCGCACAGGGCCTACGAGCAGTACTTC. The chain has TRBV7-8 and TRBJ2-7; perhaps TRBD1 as D (6 bases). The CDR3 has 14 amino acids. Germline V gene data show CDR1 as SGHVS and CDR2 as FQNEAQ. Trimming cost V 0 bases and J 2 bases, with 8 bases left between them.

V is TRBV9 and J is TRBJ1-5; no firm D call. Germline V gene data show CDR1 as SGDLS and CDR2 as YYNGEE. CDR3 length: 13 residues. V dropped 4 bases and J dropped 0 bases, with 5 bases sitting between them. The DNA for the CDR3 is TGTGCCAGCAGCTTTAATAGCAATCAGCCCCAGCATTTT. Translating gives CASSFNSNQPQHF.

The chain carries TRBV11-1 and TRBJ2-1; a possible D gene is TRBD2 (7 bases). The CDR3 spans 16 residues. Trimming took 1 base from V and 8 from J, leaving 18 bases between them. Germline V gene lookup returns CDR1 SGHAT and CDR2 FQDESV (reference sequence). The CDR3 nucleotides read TGTGCCAGCAGCTTAGTCGGGGGGCGATCGTCGGATGAGCAGTTCTTC. Protein product: CASSLVGGRSSDEQFF.

The V gene is TRBV10-1, the J gene TRBJ2-2; a possible D gene is TRBD1 (6 bases). This CDR3 has 14 residues. Deletions cut 6 bases from V and 2 bases from J, with 10 bases between. Germline CDR1 is WNHNN and CDR2 is SYGVQD (reference sequence). CDR3 sequence: CASSRGLNTGELFF. The CDR3 region has the DNA TGCGCCAGCAGCAGGGGTTTAAACACCGGGGAGCTGTTTTTT.

This clone was seen a single time. CDR3 sequence: CASSLGAGGDGQPQHF. Here the CDR3 DNA reads TGTGCCAGCAGCTTGGGAGCCGGGGGGGACGGTCAGCCCCAGCATTTT. The chain employs TRBV5-5 and TRBJ1-5, with D perhaps matching TRBD1 (5 bases). CDR1 is SGHKS and CDR2 is YYEKEE in the germline V gene (reference sequence). Trimming left V 0 bases short and J 6 bases short, with 16 bases between. This CDR3 has 16 amino acids.

The chain carries TRBV19 and TRBJ1-6; D gene uncertain. The CDR3 has 15 amino acids. Deletions cut 3 bases from V and 7 bases from J, with 13 bases between. The germline V gene encodes CDR1 LNHDA and CDR2 SQIVND (reference sequence). Here the CDR3 reads CASSIPGRQNSPLHF. In DNA, the CDR3 is TGTGCCAGTAGTATCCCGGGAAGGCAGAATTCACCCCTCCACTTT.

The rearrangement uses TRBV5-1 and TRBJ1-1, with 7 nucleotides matching TRBD1. Trimming at V came to 2 bases and at J to 1 base, leaving 8 bases not matched to a gene. Germline-derived CDR1 and CDR2 are SGHRS and YFSETQ. This CDR3 is 16 amino acids long. DNA of the CDR3: TGCGCCAGCAGCTTATCCGGCGGACAGGAGAACACTGAAGCTTTCTTT. This gives the protein CASSLSGGQENTEAFF.

This chain connects TRBV28 to TRBJ1-1; 8 bases fit TRBD1. Germline CDR1 MDHEN, CDR2 SYDVKM. The CDR3 covers 14 residues. V trimming: 2 bases; J trimming: 2 bases; junction bases outside the gene matches: 1. The CDR3 is CASSLGQGNTEAFF. The CDR3 nucleotides are TGTGCCAGCAGTTTAGGACAGGGAAACACTGAAGCTTTCTTT.

J is TRBJ1-4 and V is TRBV2, with D perhaps matching TRBD1 (6 bases). The CDR3 is made up of 15 amino acids. Germline V gene sequence: CDR1 SNHLY, CDR2 FYNNEI. V dropped 6 bases and J dropped 0 bases, with 11 bases sitting between them. DNA of the CDR3: TGTGCCAGCAGCCCTGACAGGACAACTAATGAAAAACTGTTTTTT. Its translation is CASSPDRTTNEKLFF. Drawing the rest from reference TRBV2 and TRBJ1-4, the complete variable domain is EPEVTQTPSHQVTQMGQEVILRCVPISNHLYFYWYRQILGQKVEFLVSFYNNEISEKSEIFDDQFSVERPDGSNFTLKIRSTKLEDSAMYFCASSPDRTTNEKLFFGSGTQLSVL.

This clone has a handful of counts. The V gene is TRBV5-4, the J gene TRBJ1-2; 10 nucleotides match TRBD1. Germline V gives CDR1 SGHNT, CDR2 YYREEE (reference sequence). V lost 6 bases and J lost 4; bases outside the gene matches: 3. This CDR3 comprises 13 residues. The CDR3 DNA reads as TGTGCCAGCACCGGGGACAGGGGCTATGGCTACACCTTC. It is translated as CASTGDRGYGYTF.

The count of this clone is one. The V call is TRBV7-2, the J call TRBJ2-7; 7 positions agree with TRBD2. The junction had 6 bases not matched to a gene; V was cut back by 5 bases and J by 5 bases. Per the germline V gene, CDR1 is SGHTA and CDR2 is FQGNSA. CDR3 size: 13 residues. The CDR3 loop reads CASSPGLRNEQYF. CDR3 coding DNA: TGTGCCAGCAGCCCGGGACTAAGGAACGAGCAGTACTTC.

The V call is TRBV27, the J call TRBJ2-1, with a possible D match to TRBD1 (6 bases). V was clipped by 6 bases and J by 6 bases, with 18 bases between them. Looked up from germline, CDR1 is MNHEY and CDR2 is SMNVEV (reference sequence). This CDR3 contains 15 residues. The CDR3 coding sequence is TGTGCCAGCAGACAGGGCGTCAATTGGTCCAATGAGCAGTTCTTC. It specifies CASRQGVNWSNEQFF.

Points on this clone: This specimen includes other DNA sequences encoding the same CDR3. The chain couples TRBV14 to TRBJ2-2; D gene ambiguous. Germline-derived CDR1 and CDR2 are SGHDN and FVKESK. Trimming took 4 bases from V and 0 from J, leaving 9 bases between them. The CDR3 has 15 residues. The CDR3 coding sequence is TGTGCCAGCAGCCGTACCGGAGCGAACACCGGGGAGCTGTTTTTT. Translated, it gives CASSRTGANTGELFF.